The text below deals with one T cell receptor beta chain. This sample stems from a study of T cells in Graves' hyperthyroidism and ophthalmopathy. Newly diagnosed hyperthyroidism patients aged 18 to 65 years had disease lasting under 2 months. Uncontrolled infection, other autoimmune disease, pregnancy or lactation excluded patients. The authors obtained PBMCs from over 8 ml of fresh peripheral blood. The CDR3 loop spans 15 amino acids. Between the trimmed V and J ends, which lost 5 bases and 5 bases, there was a span of 14 bases. Germline V gene data show CDR1 as SGHNT and CDR2 as YYREEE (reference sequence). Amplification of TCR beta CDR3 regions used RNA as the template. Primed by the HTBI set, a first-round RT-PCR was run on the TCR CDR3. TCRdb independently ran MiXCR on the multiplex PCR reads; one entry per CDR3 protein. Of about 300,000 distinct CDR3 sequences listed, 10% to 15% are singletons.

The origin of this receptor is a woman in her twenties or thirties with Graves' hyperthyroidism that later progressed to Graves' ophthalmopathy. The rearrangement joins TRBV5-4 to TRBJ1-6, with D possibly being TRBD1 (5 bases). Sequencing used blood. As DNA, the CDR3 is TGTGCCAGCAGTACTCAGGGAGCCGATAATTCACCCCTCCACTTT. This codes for CASSTQGADNSPLHF.